This T cell receptor (beta chain) was sequenced for a study of shared clonotypes between healthy human individuals (dated by TCRdb to 2020 to 2021). Broadly, across the study: Three men and two women, aged 18 to 49 years, made up the cohort. For each donor, CD4 naive and CD4 memory were each run on three plates, CD8 naive on two plates, and CD8 memory on one plate. Blood TCR repertoires of roughly 5 healthy adults were deeply sequenced to estimate repertoire size and the extent of clonotype sharing between individuals. To increase sequencing depth and limit assay-specific biases, different laboratories used diverse techniques to prepare libraries and sequence TCR repertoires. Between about 0.85 and 10 billion PBMCs per donor were obtained by leukapheresis.

Sequences MGHRA (CDR1) and YSYEKL (CDR2) are obtained from the germline V gene. V is pared back by 8 bases and J by 5 bases, with 25 bases lying between the germline termini. The CDR3 covers 17 residues, taking in both the cysteine and the phenylalanine. Here the CDR3 DNA is all that survives: 51 bases in frame from base 1. Using the deep immunoSEQ assay, multiplex PCR amplified TCR CDR3 regions from genomic DNA. Genomic DNA extracted from each cell subset was distributed evenly over all wells of several immunoSEQ 96-well plates, and each plate served as one replicate. For sorted subsets, around 200 ng genomic DNA, equal to about 30,000 T cell genomes, was loaded into each replicate PCR. Purified libraries were measured with a Qubit 3.0 fluorometer, size-checked on a Bioanalyzer 2100, and measured again with the KAPA Library Quantification kit. Every immunoSEQ 96-well plate was sequenced on a separate single-read 150-cycle Illumina NextSeq 550 flow cell. Processing in the source paper ran as follows. Because the immunoSEQ output included only junctional sequences and no quality scores, the filtering could not be the same as the filtering used for full-length reads. To assign V/J genes and CDR3, sequences were annotated against IMGT germline references using PyIR, a Python wrapper for IgBLAST v1.9. Any read was removed if the V/J assignment was weak (E-value above 1e-6), the CDR3 was missing, or the read contained stop codons, out-of-frame junctions, or ambiguous translated residues. V3J clonotypes were defined by identical inferred V gene, J gene, and CDR3 amino acid sequence. To compute the percentage overlap between repertoires, the number of shared unique clonotypes was divided by the size of the smaller repertoire. Three approaches were used to assess repertoire richness: RTK rarefaction, the Chao1 estimator, and Recon v2.1 estimates of unobserved clonotypes. Generation probabilities were computed with OLGA for all TCRbeta clonotypes obtained by the gDNA method from four donors. Drawn from immuneACCESS, this table holds only the in-frame rearrangements with V and J called that TCRdb kept. Clones are partly lost; checked studies trace under half to an unresolved V gene and leave the rest unexplained. The V and J calls and the clone size are those of that table, but D and trimming were determined from the DNA. Here the sample has 850,000 to 1,200,000 clones; around 75% occur a single time. The top ten constitute about 1.5% of the sample.

Beyond this particular receptor, the publication reports: Clonotypes shared by all four sorted-subset donors showed higher generation probabilities than non-shared clonotypes. Pairwise subsampling led to the expectation that sequencing depth would affect the degree of clonotype sharing among donors. Sampling was limited to blood, and TCR repertoires in tissue likely differ from TCR repertoires in blood. Incomplete sequencing was indicated by rarefaction of sorted-subset datasets, despite the large sequencing depth. Naive subsets generally had larger estimated clonotype richness than memory subsets did. Sharing across a few donors was observed for 4.5% to 6.5% of naive CD4, over 3% of naive CD8, about 2.3% of memory CD4, and about 0.39% of memory CD8 clonotypes. Because the study included only a small number of donors, the genetic and exposure-history diversity represented was limited.

Remarks on this clone: Its antigen target is currently unknown. No much larger clonotype is one base removed from it; base qualities were not supplied.

The donors were healthy, HIV-negative adults who had no recently reported acute infections or vaccinations. Only Caucasian adults living in Nashville, Tennessee, USA were represented among the donors. CD4+ T cells were enriched through magnetic negative selection, after which naive cells were positively selected on CD45RA and the remaining negative fraction served as the memory subset. Blood was collected by leukapheresis, and PBMCs were isolated by Ficoll-Histopaque density gradient centrifugation and then cryopreserved in liquid nitrogen vapor phase. Purity and quantity of every magnetically sorted T cell population were checked by analytical flow cytometry. Each sorted fraction had its genomic DNA isolated and then quantified by UV absorbance on a Nanodrop 2000c.

This sequence was found in a man aged 18 to 30 in good health. The rearrangement combines TRBV4-1 with TRBJ1-5; no confident D gene assignment can be made. The sample comprised memory CD4+ T cells sorted from blood. What the cell subset or site label conveys for this sample: CD45RA-negative fraction. In nucleotide form, the sequence is TGCGCCAGCCCCCTCCACGCCAAGGGTGGTAGGGATCAGCCCCAGCATTTT. Translated, it gives CASPLHAKGGRDQPQHF.